The entry that follows covers one T cell receptor beta chain sequence. TCRdb itself ran the 5' RACE reads through MiXCR, one entry per CDR3 protein. The sample has fewer than 120,000 distinct CDR3 sequences; around 12% are singletons. This record comes from a study of early T cells in non-severe SARS-CoV-2 infection. Deletions cut 5 bases from V and 2 bases from J, with 7 bases between. Germline CDR1 reads SGHRS; CDR2 reads YFSETQ. CDR3 length equals 12 residues. The starting material was whole blood, obtained at baseline. The J gene is TRBJ2-5, the V gene TRBV5-1, with D hard to call. The TCR was taken from an adult who was a healthcare worker with PCR-confirmed SARS-CoV-2 infection or an uninfected control (not recorded which). The CDR3 protein is CASRYLQETQYF. The CDR3 nucleotides read TGCGCCAGCAGGTATCTACAAGAGACCCAGTACTTC.